This T cell receptor beta chain was sequenced during a study of blood T cell repertoires in COVID-19. Overall study context: Sites in the United States, Italy and Spain provided acute and convalescent COVID-19 samples. T cells, B-cell-depleted T cells, or PBMCs provided the cDNA or gDNA that served as material.

The CDR3 contains 15 residues. Germline CDR1 is LNHDA and CDR2 is SQIVND (reference sequence). V dropped 6 bases and J dropped 0 bases, with 12 bases sitting between them. Original methodology: It was from reference gene primer amplification that nucleated cell counts were estimated. Data came from immunoSEQ multiplex PCR; TCRdb stores just in-frame clones and leaves some out. V and J calls and clone size are those listed in that table; D and trimming were worked out from the DNA. The repertoire consists of 200,000 to 250,000 clones, with roughly 84% occurring once and the leading ten covering approximately 4%.

The sample was peripheral blood. The rearrangement joins TRBV19 to TRBJ1-3; TRBD1 might be the D (5 bases). The sequence was obtained from a woman older than 75 with acute or convalescent COVID-19. The CDR3 protein is CASSPFDSSGNTIYF. CDR3 DNA sequence: TGTGCCAGTAGCCCCTTCGACAGCTCTGGAAACACCATATATTTT.